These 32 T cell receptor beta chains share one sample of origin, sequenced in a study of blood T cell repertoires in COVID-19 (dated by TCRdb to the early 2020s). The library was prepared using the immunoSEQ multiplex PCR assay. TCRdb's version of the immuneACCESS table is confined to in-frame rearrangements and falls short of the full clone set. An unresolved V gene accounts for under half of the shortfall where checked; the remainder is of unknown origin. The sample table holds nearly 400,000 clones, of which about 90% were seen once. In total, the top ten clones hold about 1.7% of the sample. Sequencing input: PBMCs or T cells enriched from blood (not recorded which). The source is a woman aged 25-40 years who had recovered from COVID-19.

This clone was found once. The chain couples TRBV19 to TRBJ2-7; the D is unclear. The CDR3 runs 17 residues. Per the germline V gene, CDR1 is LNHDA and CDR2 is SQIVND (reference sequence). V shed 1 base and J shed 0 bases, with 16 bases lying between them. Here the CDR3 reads CASSIALKRRSSYEQYF. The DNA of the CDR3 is TGTGCCAGTAGTATAGCCCTAAAGAGACGGAGCTCCTACGAGCAGTACTTC.

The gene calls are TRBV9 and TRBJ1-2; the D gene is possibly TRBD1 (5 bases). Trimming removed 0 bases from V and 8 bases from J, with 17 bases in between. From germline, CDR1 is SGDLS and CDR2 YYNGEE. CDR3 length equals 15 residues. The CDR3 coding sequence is TGTGCCAGCAGCGTAGCTATTGGGGGGAACGACGGCTACACCTTC. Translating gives CASSVAIGGNDGYTF.

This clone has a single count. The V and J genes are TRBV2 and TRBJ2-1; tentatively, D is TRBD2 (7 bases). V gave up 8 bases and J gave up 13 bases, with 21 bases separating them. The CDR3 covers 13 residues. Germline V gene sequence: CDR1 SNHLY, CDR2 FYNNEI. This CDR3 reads CASLEGGSSKQFF. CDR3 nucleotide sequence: TGTGCCAGCCTTGAGGGGGGGTCGTCGAAACAGTTCTTC. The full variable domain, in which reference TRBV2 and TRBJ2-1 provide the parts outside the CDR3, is EPEVTQTPSHQVTQMGQEVILRCVPISNHLYFYWYRQILGQKVEFLVSFYNNEISEKSEIFDDQFSVERPDGSNFTLKIRSTKLEDSAMYFCASLEGGSSKQFFGPGTRLTVL.

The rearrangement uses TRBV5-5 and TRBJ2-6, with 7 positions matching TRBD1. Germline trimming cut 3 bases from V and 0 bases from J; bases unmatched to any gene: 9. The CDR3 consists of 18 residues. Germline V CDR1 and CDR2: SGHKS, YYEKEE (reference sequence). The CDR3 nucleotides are TGTGCCAGCAGCTCCTCGGGACAGCCGAGCTCTGGGGCCAACGTCCTGACTTTC. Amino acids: CASSSSGQPSSGANVLTF.

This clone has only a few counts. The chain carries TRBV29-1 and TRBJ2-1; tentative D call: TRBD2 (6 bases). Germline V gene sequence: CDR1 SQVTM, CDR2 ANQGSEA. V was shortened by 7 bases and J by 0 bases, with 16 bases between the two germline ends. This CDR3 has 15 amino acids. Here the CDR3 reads CSEKLLADSYNEQFF. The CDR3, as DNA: TGCAGCGAGAAGTTGTTAGCGGACTCCTACAATGAGCAGTTCTTC.

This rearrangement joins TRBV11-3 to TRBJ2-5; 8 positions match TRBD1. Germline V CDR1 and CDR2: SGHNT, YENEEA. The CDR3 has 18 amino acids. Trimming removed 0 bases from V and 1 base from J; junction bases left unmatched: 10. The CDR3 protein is CASSLDSGGRQGQETQYF. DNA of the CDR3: TGTGCCAGCAGCTTAGATTCAGGGGGCCGACAGGGCCAAGAGACCCAGTACTTC.

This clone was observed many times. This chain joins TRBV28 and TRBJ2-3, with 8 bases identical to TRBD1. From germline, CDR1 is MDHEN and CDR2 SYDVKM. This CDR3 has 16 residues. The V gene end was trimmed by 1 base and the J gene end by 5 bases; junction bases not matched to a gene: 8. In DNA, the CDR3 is TGTGCCAGCAGTTTATCCGGGCAGGGGGCAGGAGATACGCAGTATTTT. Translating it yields CASSLSGQGAGDTQYF.

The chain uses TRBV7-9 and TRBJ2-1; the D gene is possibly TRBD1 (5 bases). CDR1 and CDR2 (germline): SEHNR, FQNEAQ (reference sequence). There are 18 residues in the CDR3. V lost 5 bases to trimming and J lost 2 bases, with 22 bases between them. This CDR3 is CASSPLPRQGVAYNEQFF. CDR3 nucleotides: TGTGCCAGCAGCCCACTTCCTAGGCAGGGTGTAGCCTACAATGAGCAGTTCTTC.

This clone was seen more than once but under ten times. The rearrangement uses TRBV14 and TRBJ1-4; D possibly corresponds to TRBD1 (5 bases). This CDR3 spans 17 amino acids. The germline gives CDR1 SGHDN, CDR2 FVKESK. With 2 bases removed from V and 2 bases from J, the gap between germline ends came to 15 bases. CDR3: CASSQRTGGRTNEKLFF. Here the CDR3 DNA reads TGTGCCAGCAGCCAACGTACGGGGGGGAGGACTAATGAAAAACTGTTTTTT.

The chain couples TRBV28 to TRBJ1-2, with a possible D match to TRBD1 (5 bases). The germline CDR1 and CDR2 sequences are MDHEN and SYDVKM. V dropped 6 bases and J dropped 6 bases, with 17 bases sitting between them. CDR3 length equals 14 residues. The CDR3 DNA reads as TGTGCCAGCAGAGAAGCCGGGACTCCGGATGGCTACACCTTC. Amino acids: CASREAGTPDGYTF.

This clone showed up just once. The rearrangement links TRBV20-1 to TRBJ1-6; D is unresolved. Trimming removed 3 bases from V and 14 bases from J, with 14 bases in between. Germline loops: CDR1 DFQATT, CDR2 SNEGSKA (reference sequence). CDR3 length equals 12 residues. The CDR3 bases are TGCAGTGCTAGTAACGAGTTTTCGGCCCTCCACTTT. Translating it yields CSASNEFSALHF.

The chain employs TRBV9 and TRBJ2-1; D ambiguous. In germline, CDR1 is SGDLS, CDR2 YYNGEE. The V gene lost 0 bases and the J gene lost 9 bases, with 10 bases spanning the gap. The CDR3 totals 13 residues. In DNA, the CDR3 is TGTGCCAGCAGCGTAGGACTCATGGGTGAGCAGTTCTTC. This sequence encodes CASSVGLMGEQFF.

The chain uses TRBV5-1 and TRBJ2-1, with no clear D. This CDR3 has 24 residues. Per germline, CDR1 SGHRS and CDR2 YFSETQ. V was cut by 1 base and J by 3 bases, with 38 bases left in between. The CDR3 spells CASSLSIGGGSFQLAHPRYNEQFF. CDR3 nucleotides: TGCGCCAGCAGCTTGAGTATAGGTGGCGGATCCTTCCAGTTAGCCCATCCGCGCTACAATGAGCAGTTCTTC.

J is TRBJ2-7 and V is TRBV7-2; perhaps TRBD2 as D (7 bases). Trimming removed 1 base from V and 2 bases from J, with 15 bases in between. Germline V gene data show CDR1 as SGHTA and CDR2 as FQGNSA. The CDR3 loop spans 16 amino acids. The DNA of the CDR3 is TGTGCCAGCAGCTTAGGTGGCGGGGGCGTTGCCTACGAGCAGTACTTC. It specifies CASSLGGGGVAYEQYF.

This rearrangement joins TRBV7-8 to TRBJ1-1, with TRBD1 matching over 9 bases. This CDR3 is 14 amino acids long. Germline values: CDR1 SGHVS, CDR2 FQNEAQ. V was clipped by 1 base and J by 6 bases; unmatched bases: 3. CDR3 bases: TGTGCCAGCAGCTTAGGGACAGGGGTCCCTGAAGCTTTCTTT. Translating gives CASSLGTGVPEAFF.

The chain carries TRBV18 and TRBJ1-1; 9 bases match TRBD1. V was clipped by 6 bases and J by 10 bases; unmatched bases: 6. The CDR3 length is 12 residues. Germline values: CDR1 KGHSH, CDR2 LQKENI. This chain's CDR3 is CASSTSTGGAFF. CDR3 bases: TGTGCCAGCTCGACATCGACAGGGGGAGCTTTCTTT.

As DNA, the CDR3 is TGTGCCAGCAGACCCGGACTAGTCGGTTCCTACGAGCAGTACTTC. This codes for CASRPGLVGSYEQYF. The chain carries TRBV27 and TRBJ2-7; 7 bases align to TRBD2. The CDR3 has 15 residues. With V trimmed by 6 bases and J by 1 base, 9 bases remained unmatched. In germline, CDR1 is MNHEY, CDR2 SMNVEV (reference sequence).

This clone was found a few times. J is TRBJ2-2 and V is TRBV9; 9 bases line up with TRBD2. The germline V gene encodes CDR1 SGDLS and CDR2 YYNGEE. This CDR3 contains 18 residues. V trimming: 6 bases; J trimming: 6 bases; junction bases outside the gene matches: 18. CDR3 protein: CASTRSSGASAGAGELFF. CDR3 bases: TGTGCCAGCACGAGGTCTAGCGGGGCCTCGGCGGGGGCCGGGGAGCTGTTTTTT.

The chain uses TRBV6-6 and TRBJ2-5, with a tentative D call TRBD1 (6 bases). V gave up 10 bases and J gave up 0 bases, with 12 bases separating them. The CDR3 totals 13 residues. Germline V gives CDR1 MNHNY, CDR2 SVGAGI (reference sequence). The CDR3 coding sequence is TGTGCCACCGGACAGATGCACCAAGAGACCCAGTACTTC. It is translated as CATGQMHQETQYF.

As DNA, the CDR3 is TGTGCCAGCAGCCATCGGAGAACCAATTCACCCCTCCACTTT. It translates to CASSHRRTNSPLHF. The V gene is TRBV11-2, the J gene TRBJ1-6; no clear D. Deletions cut 5 bases from V and 7 bases from J, with 12 bases between. The CDR3 length is 14 residues. Germline CDR1 and CDR2: SGHAT and FQNNGV.

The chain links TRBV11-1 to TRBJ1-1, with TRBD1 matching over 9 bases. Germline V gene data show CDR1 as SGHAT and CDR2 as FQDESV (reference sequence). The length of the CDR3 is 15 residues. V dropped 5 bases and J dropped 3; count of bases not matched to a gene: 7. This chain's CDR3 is CASSPWGQGDTEAFF. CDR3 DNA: TGTGCCAGCAGCCCATGGGGACAGGGCGACACTGAAGCTTTCTTT.

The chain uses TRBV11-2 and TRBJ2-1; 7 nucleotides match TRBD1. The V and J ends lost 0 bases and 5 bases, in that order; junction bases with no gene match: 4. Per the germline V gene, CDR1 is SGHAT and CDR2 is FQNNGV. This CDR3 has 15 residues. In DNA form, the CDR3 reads TGTGCCAGCAGCTTAGACAGGGGGAGTAACAATGAGCAGTTCTTC. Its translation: CASSLDRGSNNEQFF. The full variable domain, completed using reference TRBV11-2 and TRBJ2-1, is EAGVAQSPRYKIIEKRQSVAFWCNPISGHATLYWYQQILGQGPKLLIQFQNNGVVDDSQLPKDRFSAERLKGVDSTLKIQPAKLEDSAVYLCASSLDRGSNNEQFFGPGTRLTVL.

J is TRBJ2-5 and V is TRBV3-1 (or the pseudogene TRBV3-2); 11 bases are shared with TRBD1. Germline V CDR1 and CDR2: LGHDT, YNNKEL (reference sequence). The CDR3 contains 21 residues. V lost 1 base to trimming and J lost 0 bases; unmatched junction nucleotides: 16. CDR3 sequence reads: CASSQVVRTGGFRDYQETQYF. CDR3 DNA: TGTGCCAGCAGCCAAGTTGTCAGGACAGGGGGCTTCAGAGACTACCAAGAGACCCAGTACTTC.

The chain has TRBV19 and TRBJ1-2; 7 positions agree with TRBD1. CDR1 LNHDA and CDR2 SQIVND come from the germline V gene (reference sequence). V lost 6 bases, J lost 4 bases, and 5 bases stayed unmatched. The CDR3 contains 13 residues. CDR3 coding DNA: TGTGCCAGTAGCACGGGACAGATCTATGGCTACACCTTC. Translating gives CASSTGQIYGYTF.

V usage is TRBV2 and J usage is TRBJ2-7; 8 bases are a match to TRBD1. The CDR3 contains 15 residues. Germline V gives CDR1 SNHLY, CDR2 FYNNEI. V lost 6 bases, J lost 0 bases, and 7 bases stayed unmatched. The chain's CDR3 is CASRLTGAISYEQYF. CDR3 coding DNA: TGTGCCAGCAGACTGACAGGGGCGATCTCCTACGAGCAGTACTTC.

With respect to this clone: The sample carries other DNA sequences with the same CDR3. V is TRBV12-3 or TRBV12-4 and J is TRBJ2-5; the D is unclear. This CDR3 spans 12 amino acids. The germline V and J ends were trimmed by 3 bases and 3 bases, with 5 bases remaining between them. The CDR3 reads CASSFSEETQYF. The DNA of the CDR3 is TGTGCCAGCAGTTTTTCCGAAGAGACCCAGTACTTC.

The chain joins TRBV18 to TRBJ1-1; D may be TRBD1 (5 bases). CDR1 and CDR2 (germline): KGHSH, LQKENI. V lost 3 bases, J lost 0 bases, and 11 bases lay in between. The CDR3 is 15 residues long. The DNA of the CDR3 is TGTGCCAGCTCACCTGGCAGGGAATTGAACACTGAAGCTTTCTTT. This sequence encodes CASSPGRELNTEAFF.

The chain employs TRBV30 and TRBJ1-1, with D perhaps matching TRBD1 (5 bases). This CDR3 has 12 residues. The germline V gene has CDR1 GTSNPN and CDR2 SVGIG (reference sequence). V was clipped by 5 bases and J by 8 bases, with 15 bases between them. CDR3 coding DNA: TGTGCCTGGGACGGGCAGGGAAGGGAAGCTTTCTTT. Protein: CAWDGQGREAFF. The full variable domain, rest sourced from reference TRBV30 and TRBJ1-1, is SQTIHQWPATLVQPVGSPLSLECTVEGTSNPNLYWYRQAAGRGLQLLFYSVGIGQISSEVPQNLSASRPQDRQFILSSKKLLLSDSGFYLCAWDGQGREAFFGQGTRLTVV.

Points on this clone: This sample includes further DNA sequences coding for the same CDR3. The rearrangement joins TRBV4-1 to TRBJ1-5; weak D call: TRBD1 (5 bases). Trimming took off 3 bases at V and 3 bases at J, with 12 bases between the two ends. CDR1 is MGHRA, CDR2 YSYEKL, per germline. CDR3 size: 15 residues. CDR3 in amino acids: CASSHGQGDNQPQHF. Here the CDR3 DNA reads TGCGCCAGCAGCCACGGACAAGGGGACAATCAGCCCCAGCATTTT.

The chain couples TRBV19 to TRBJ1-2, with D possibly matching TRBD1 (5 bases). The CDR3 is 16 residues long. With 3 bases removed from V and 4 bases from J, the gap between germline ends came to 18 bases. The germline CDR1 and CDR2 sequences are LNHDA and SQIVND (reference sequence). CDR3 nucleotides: TGTGCCAGTAGTATTGGGGCACAGGAGGGGATCTATGGCTACACCTTC. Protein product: CASSIGAQEGIYGYTF. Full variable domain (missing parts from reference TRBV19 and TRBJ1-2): DGGITQSPKYLFRKEGQNVTLSCEQNLNHDAMYWYRQDPGQGLRLIYYSQIVNDFQKGDIAEGYSVSREKKESFPLTVTSAQKNPTAFYLCASSIGAQEGIYGYTFGSGTRLTVV.

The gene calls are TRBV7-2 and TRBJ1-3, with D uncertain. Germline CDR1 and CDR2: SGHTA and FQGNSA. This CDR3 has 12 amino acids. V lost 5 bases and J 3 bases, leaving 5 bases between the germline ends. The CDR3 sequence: CASSRGGNTIYF. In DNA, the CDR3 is TGTGCCAGCAGCCGAGGTGGAAACACCATATATTTT.

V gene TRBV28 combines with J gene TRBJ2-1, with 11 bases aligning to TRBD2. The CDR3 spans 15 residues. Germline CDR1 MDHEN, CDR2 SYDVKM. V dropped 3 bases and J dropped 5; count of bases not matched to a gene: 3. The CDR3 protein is CASSLIAGGNNEQFF. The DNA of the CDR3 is TGTGCCAGCAGTTTGATAGCGGGAGGGAACAATGAGCAGTTCTTC.